This TCR beta chain was sequenced in a study of spatial heterogeneity in lung cancer. The CDR3 length is 13 residues. Germline V lookup: CDR1 GTSNPN, CDR2 SVGIG (reference sequence). Trimming removed 8 bases from V and 1 base from J; junction bases left unmatched: 8. Sample share makes this clonotype medium-sized. What it binds is not known. Each CDR3 protein gets one entry after TCRdb re-called the 5' RACE reads with MiXCR. The table lists 12,000 or so distinct CDR3 sequences, roughly 15% of them singletons. Time point indicated: sample taken at primary tumor resection. Untreated early-stage non-small cell lung cancer patients, 55 to 85 in total, were the donors. The study sequenced unsorted whole RNA from tumor, nontumor lung or frozen PBMC. Study observations and caveats: Counts that tracked tumor mutation counts were those of expanded intratumoral alpha and beta TCRs. Tumor T cells had an estimated coverage that came to around 7% for alpha chains and 13% for beta chains.

The clonotype comes from a male donor with early-stage non-small cell lung cancer. This material consisted of lung tumor tissue, taken at surgery. V usage is TRBV30 and J usage is TRBJ2-7; 7 nucleotides agree with TRBD2. CDR3 sequence: CAGLGPGSYEQYF. Here the CDR3 DNA reads TGTGCCGGACTAGGCCCAGGGTCCTACGAGCAGTACTTC.